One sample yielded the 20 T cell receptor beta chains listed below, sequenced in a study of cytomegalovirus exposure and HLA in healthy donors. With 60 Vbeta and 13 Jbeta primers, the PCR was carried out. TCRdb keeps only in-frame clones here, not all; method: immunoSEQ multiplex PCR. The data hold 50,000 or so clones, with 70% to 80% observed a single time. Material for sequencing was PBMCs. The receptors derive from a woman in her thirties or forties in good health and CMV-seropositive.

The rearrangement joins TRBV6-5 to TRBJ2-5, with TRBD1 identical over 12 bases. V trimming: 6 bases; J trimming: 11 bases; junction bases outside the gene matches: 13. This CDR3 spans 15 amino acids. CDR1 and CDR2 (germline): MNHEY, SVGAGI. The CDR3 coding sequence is TGTGCCAGCAGCAGGACGGGACAGGGGGCGCAAGAGCAGTACTTC. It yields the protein CASSRTGQGAQEQYF.

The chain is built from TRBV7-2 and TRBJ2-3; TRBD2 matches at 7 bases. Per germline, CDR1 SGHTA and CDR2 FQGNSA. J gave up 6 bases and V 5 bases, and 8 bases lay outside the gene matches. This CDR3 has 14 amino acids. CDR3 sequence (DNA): TGTGCCAGCAGCCGAGACTGGGGGGGGGATACGCAGTATTTT. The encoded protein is CASSRDWGGDTQYF. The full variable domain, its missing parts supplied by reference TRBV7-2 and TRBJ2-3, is GAGVSQSPSNKVTEKGKDVELRCDPISGHTALYWYRQSLGQGLEFLIYFQGNSAPDKSGLPSDRFSAERTGGSVSTLTIQRTQQEDSAVYLCASSRDWGGDTQYFGPGTRLTVL.

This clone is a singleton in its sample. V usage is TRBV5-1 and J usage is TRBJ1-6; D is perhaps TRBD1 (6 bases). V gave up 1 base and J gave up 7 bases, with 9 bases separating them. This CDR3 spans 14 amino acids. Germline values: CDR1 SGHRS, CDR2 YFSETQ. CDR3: CASSLNRENSPLHF. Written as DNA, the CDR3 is TGCGCCAGCAGCTTGAACAGGGAAAATTCACCCCTCCACTTT.

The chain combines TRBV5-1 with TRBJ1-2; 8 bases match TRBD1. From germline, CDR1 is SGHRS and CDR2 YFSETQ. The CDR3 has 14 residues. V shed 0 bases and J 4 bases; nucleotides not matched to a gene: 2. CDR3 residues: CASSLEGTGYGYTF. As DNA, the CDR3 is TGCGCCAGCAGCTTGGAAGGGACAGGCTATGGCTACACCTTC.

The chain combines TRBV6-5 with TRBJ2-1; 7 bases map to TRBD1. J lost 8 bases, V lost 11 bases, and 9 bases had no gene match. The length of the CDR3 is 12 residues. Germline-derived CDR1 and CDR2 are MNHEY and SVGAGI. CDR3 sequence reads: CAAGQVRHEQFF. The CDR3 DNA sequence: TGTGCCGCCGGACAGGTTAGGCATGAGCAGTTCTTC.

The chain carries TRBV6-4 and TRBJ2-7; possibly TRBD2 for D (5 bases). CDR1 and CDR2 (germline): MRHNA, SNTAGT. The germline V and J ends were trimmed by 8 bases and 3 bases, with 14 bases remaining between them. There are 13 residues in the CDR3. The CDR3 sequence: CASRGPSVYEQYF. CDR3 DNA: TGTGCCAGCCGAGGGCCCTCGGTCTACGAGCAGTACTTC.

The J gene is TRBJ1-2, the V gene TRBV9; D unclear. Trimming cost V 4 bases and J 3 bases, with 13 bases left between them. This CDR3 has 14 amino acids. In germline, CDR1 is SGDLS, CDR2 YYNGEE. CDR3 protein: CASSPSHGDYGYTF. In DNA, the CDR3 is TGTGCCAGCAGCCCCTCTCACGGGGACTATGGCTACACCTTC.

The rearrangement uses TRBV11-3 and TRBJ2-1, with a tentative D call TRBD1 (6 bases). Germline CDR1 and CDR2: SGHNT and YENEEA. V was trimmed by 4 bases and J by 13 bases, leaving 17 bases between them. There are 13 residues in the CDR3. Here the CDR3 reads CASSSDTGQGQFF. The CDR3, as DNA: TGTGCCAGCAGCTCGGATACAGGGCAGGGCCAGTTCTTC.

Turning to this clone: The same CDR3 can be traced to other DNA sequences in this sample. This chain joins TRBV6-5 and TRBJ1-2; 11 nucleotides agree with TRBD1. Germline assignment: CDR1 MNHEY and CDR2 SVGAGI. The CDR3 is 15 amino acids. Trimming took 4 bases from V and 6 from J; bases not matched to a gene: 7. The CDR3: CASSSPGQGGNGYTF. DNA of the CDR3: TGTGCCAGCAGTTCTCCGGGACAGGGGGGCAATGGCTACACCTTC.

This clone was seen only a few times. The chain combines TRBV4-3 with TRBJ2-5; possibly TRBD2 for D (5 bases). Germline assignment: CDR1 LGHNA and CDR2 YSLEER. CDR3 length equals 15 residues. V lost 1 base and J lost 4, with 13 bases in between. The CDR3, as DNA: TGCGCCAGCAGCCAAGTTCTAGGGCTAGCAGAGACCCAGTACTTC. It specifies CASSQVLGLAETQYF.

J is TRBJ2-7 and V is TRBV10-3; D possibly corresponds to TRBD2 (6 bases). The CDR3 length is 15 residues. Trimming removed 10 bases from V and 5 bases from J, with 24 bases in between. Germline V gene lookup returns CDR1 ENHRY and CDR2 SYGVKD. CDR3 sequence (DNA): TGTGCCAAGGTGGAGCTAGCGAACGGCACCCACGAGCAGTACTTC. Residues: CAKVELANGTHEQYF.

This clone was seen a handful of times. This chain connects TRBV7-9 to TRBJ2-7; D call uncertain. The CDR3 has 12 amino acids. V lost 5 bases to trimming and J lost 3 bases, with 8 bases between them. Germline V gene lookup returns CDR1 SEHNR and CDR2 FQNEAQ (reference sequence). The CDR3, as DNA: TGTGCCAGCAGCCCAAGAGGCTACGAGCAGTACTTC. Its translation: CASSPRGYEQYF.

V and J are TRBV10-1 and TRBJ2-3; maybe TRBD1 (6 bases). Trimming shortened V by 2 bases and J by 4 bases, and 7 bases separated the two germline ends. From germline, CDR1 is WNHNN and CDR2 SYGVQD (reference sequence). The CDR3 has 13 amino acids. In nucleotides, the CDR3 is TGCGCCAGCAGTGAGGGGGGCTCAGATACGCAGTATTTT. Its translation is CASSEGGSDTQYF.

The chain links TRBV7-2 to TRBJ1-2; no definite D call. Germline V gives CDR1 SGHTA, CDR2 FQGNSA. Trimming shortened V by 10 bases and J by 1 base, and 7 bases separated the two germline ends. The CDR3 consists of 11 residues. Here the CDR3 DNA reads TGTGCCAACTCTGTTAACTATGGCTACACCTTC. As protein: CANSVNYGYTF.

The CDR3 DNA sequence: TGTGCCAGCAGTGGGCCTTCCGCTAATGAAAAACTGTTTTTT. Protein: CASSGPSANEKLFF. The V and J genes are TRBV2 and TRBJ1-4; D ambiguous. In germline, CDR1 is SNHLY, CDR2 FYNNEI. The CDR3 is 14 residues long. V was cut by 4 bases and J by 3 bases, with 9 bases left in between.

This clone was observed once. The CDR3 region is CASTRAGSGANVLTF. The DNA for the CDR3 is TGTGCCAGTACCAGGGCCGGTTCTGGGGCCAACGTCCTGACTTTC. The chain couples TRBV28 to TRBJ2-6, with D possibly TRBD1 on 5 matching bases. Per the germline V gene, CDR1 is MDHEN and CDR2 is SYDVKM. The CDR3 covers 15 residues. Trimming pared 9 bases from V and 1 base from J, leaving 13 bases between.

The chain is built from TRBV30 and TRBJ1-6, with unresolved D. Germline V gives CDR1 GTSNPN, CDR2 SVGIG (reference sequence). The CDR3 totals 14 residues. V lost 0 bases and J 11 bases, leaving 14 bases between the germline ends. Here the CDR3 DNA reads TGTGCCTGGAGTGTACCTGGGGAGGGTCCACCCCTCCACTTT. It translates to CAWSVPGEGPPLHF.

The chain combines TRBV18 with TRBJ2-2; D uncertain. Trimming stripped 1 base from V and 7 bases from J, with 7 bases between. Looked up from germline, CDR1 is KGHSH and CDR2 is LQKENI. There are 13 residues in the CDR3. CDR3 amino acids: CASSPQRGGELFF. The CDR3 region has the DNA TGTGCCAGCTCACCACAACGCGGCGGGGAGCTGTTTTTT.

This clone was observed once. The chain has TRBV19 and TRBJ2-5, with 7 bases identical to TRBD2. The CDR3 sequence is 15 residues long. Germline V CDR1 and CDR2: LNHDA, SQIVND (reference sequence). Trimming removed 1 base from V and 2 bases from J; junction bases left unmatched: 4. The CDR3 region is CASSIAGGRQETQYF. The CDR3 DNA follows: TGTGCCAGTAGTATAGCGGGAGGCAGACAAGAGACCCAGTACTTC. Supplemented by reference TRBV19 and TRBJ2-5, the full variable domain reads DGGITQSPKYLFRKEGQNVTLSCEQNLNHDAMYWYRQDPGQGLRLIYYSQIVNDFQKGDIAEGYSVSREKKESFPLTVTSAQKNPTAFYLCASSIAGGRQETQYFGPGTRLLVL.

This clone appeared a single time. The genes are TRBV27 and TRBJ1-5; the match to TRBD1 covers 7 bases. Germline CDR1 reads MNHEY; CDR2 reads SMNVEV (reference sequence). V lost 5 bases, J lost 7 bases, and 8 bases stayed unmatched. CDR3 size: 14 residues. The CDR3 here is CASSGTGAWQPQHF. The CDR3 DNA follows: TGTGCCAGCAGTGGCACAGGGGCTTGGCAGCCCCAGCATTTT.